The 19 T cell receptor beta chains below were found in one sample sequenced in a study of T-cell memory formation after mild COVID-19. In TCRdb, the 5' RACE reads were re-called with MiXCR into one record per CDR3 protein. The repertoire includes approximately 440,000 distinct CDR3 sequences, over 15% of them detected once, and 7.5% to 10% sits in the top ten. The sample consisted of PBMCs or a T cell subset sorted from them (not recorded which). These receptor sequences come from an adult woman who had mild COVID-19 (a few samples of this study predate the infection). Cell type and time point are not known.

This clonotype has a handful of counts. This chain connects TRBV3-1 to TRBJ2-7, with D perhaps being TRBD1 or TRBD2 (5 bases each). This CDR3 spans 15 amino acids. The germline V gene has CDR1 LGHDT and CDR2 YNNKEL (reference sequence). V gave up 1 base and J gave up 2 bases, with 12 bases separating them. Written as DNA, the CDR3 is TGTGCCAGCAGCCAAGCCCCGGGACGGGCCTACGAGCAGTACTTC. Translated: CASSQAPGRAYEQYF.

The V and J genes are TRBV10-3 and TRBJ1-6; the D gene is possibly TRBD1 (5 bases). Trimming took 11 bases from V and 8 from J, leaving 22 bases between them. CDR1 and CDR2 (germline): ENHRY, SYGVKD. The CDR3 sequence is 15 residues long. CDR3 bases: TGTGCCTCGACCGCTGACGGACAAGCTGATTCACCCCTCCACTTT. It specifies CASTADGQADSPLHF.

This clonotype showed up just a few times. The chain joins TRBV4-1 to TRBJ1-5; D remains unclear. Germline CDR1 MGHRA, CDR2 YSYEKL. The CDR3 consists of 14 residues. Deletions cut 4 bases from V and 11 bases from J, with 18 bases between. CDR3 region: CASSPNDIVLAQHF. In nucleotides, the CDR3 is TGCGCCAGCAGCCCAAACGACATTGTACTGGCCCAGCATTTT.

This clonotype was counted between two and nine times. V usage is TRBV20-1 and J usage is TRBJ1-4; the match to TRBD1 covers 9 bases. Losses at the gene ends were 6 bases for V and 7 bases for J; bases not matched to a gene: 6. The CDR3 runs to 13 residues. Germline values: CDR1 DFQATT, CDR2 SNEGSKA (reference sequence). The CDR3 sequence: CSAPQGAAEKLFF. The CDR3 DNA reads as TGCAGTGCCCCACAGGGGGCGGCTGAAAAACTGTTTTTT.

The gene calls are TRBV24-1 and TRBJ2-7; D gene unclear. CDR3 length equals 15 residues. Germline-derived CDR1 and CDR2 are KGHDR and SFDVKD. V lost 3 bases to trimming and J lost 0 bases, with 11 bases between them. CDR3 in DNA: TGTGCCACCAGTGATGGAGCCCTGGACTCCTACGAGCAGTACTTC. This gives the protein CATSDGALDSYEQYF.

The chain uses TRBV5-1 and TRBJ1-5; D is uncertain. CDR1 SGHRS and CDR2 YFSETQ come from the germline V gene. The V end lost 5 bases, the J end lost 5 bases, and 17 bases lay between the germline ends. The CDR3 spans 15 residues. CDR3: CASRPGPMSDQPQHF. DNA of the CDR3: TGCGCCAGCAGACCGGGCCCGATGAGTGATCAGCCCCAGCATTTT. Full variable domain (rest looked up from reference TRBV5-1 and TRBJ1-5): KAGVTQTPRYLIKTRGQQVTLSCSPISGHRSVSWYQQTPGQGLQFLFEYFSETQRNKGNFPGRFSGRQFSNSRSEMNVSTLELGDSALYLCASRPGPMSDQPQHFGDGTRLSIL.

Regarding this clonotype: No conserved phenylalanine or tryptophan ends this CDR3, so it is likely a read error. V usage is TRBV7-2 and J usage is TRBJ2-1; TRBD2 matches at 14 bases. Germline CDR1 and CDR2: SGHTA and FQGNSA. V gave up 5 bases and J gave up 8 bases; unmatched junction bases: 5. The CDR3 length is 15 residues. This CDR3 is CASSLTSGRGHEQFS. CDR3 sequence (DNA): TGTGCCAGCAGCCTGACTAGCGGGAGGGGTCATGAGCAGTTCTCC.

This clonotype was found a few times. The chain is built from TRBV11-2 and TRBJ2-1; 9 bases match TRBD2. V dropped 6 bases and J dropped 10; count of bases not matched to a gene: 16. Germline loops: CDR1 SGHAT, CDR2 FQNNGV. This CDR3 comprises 16 residues. CDR3 amino acids: CASRPPPSGRPLEQFF. The CDR3 DNA reads as TGTGCCAGCAGACCCCCCCCCAGCGGGAGGCCCTTGGAGCAGTTCTTC.

The rearrangement joins TRBV3-1 to TRBJ1-6, with D perhaps matching TRBD1 (5 bases). Between the trimmed V and J ends, which lost 7 bases and 0 bases, there was a span of 10 bases. CDR1 LGHDT and CDR2 YNNKEL come from the germline V gene (reference sequence). This CDR3 spans 15 amino acids. The CDR3 DNA reads TGTGCCAGCAACCCGGGGGACTCCTATAATTCACCCCTCCACTTT. The encoded protein is CASNPGDSYNSPLHF. The full variable domain, rest sourced from reference TRBV3-1 and TRBJ1-6, is DTAVSQTPKYLVTQMGNDKSIKCEQNLGHDTMYWYKQDSKKFLKIMFSYNNKELIINETVPNRFSPKSPDKAHLNLHINSLELGDSAVYFCASNPGDSYNSPLHFGNGTRLTVT.

In this sample, this clonotype turned up many times. The chain combines TRBV20-1 with TRBJ2-1; the D gene is possibly TRBD1 (5 bases). Per the germline V gene, CDR1 is DFQATT and CDR2 is SNEGSKA (reference sequence). The CDR3 is 13 amino acids. V was clipped by 5 bases and J by 6 bases, with 14 bases between them. DNA for the CDR3: TGCAGTGCTCAGAAAGGGGCAATCAATGAGCAGTTCTTC. Protein sequence: CSAQKGAINEQFF.

The chain recombines TRBV7-9 with TRBJ2-7; TRBD2 aligns across 10 bases. Trimming cost V 5 bases and J 6 bases; bases outside gene matches: 19. Germline CDR1 and CDR2: SEHNR and FQNEAQ (reference sequence). The CDR3 extends over 18 amino acids. The CDR3 nucleotides read TGTGCCAGCAGCCTCGCGTTTAGCCTAGCGGGAGAACGGGGCGAGCAGTACTTC. This encodes CASSLAFSLAGERGEQYF. The entire variable domain, with the rest obtained from reference TRBV7-9 and TRBJ2-7, is as follows: DTGVSQNPRHKITKRGQNVTFRCDPISEHNRLYWYRQTLGQGPEFLTYFQNEAQLEKSRLLSDRFSAERPKGSFSTLEIQRTEQGDSAMYLCASSLAFSLAGERGEQYFGPGTRLTVT.

This clonotype was observed a handful of times. The chain has TRBV14 and TRBJ1-4; D not resolved. The CDR3 has 15 amino acids. Germline loops: CDR1 SGHDN, CDR2 FVKESK. V was pared by 4 bases and J by 7 bases, with 16 bases between. The CDR3 sequence: CASSPLTPVGEKLFF. The CDR3, as DNA: TGTGCCAGCAGCCCCTTGACACCCGTGGGTGAAAAACTGTTTTTT.

This clonotype was detected only a few times. The chain employs TRBV12-3 or TRBV12-4 and TRBJ2-7; 7 nucleotides align to TRBD2. V shed 2 bases and J 4 bases; nucleotides not matched to a gene: 2. The CDR3 extends over 13 amino acids. The CDR3 nucleotides read TGTGCCAGCAGTTTACTAGCGGCTTACGAGCAGTACTTC. It encodes CASSLLAAYEQYF.

The chain carries TRBV12-3 or TRBV12-4 and TRBJ1-5; 7 positions agree with TRBD1. This CDR3 comprises 16 residues. The V segment lost 6 bases and the J segment 1 base; nucleotides outside the gene matches: 9. CDR3 sequence (DNA): TGTGCCAGCAGACGTCGAGGGGGACAGAGCAATCAGCCCCAGCATTTT. Amino acids: CASRRRGGQSNQPQHF.

This clonotype was counted a few times. This chain links TRBV2 with TRBJ1-2; no firm D call. The CDR3 sequence is 14 residues long. The germline gives CDR1 SNHLY, CDR2 FYNNEI. Trimming shortened V by 4 bases and J by 5 bases, and 14 bases separated the two germline ends. This CDR3 is CASSAWATAYGYTF. Here the CDR3 DNA reads TGTGCCAGCAGTGCATGGGCCACGGCGTATGGCTACACCTTC.

This clonotype showed up just a few times. The V gene is TRBV10-2, the J gene TRBJ1-5, with 8 bases aligning to TRBD1. Germline trimming cut 2 bases from V and 6 bases from J; bases unmatched to any gene: 6. The germline V gene has CDR1 WSHSY and CDR2 SAAADI. This CDR3 region has 15 residues. CDR3 residues: CASSEARGRGQPQHF. In DNA, the CDR3 is TGCGCCAGCAGTGAGGCCAGGGGGCGCGGTCAGCCCCAGCATTTT.

The sample holds a few counts of this clonotype. The V gene is TRBV12-3 or TRBV12-4, the J gene TRBJ2-1, with 8 bases identical to TRBD1. Germline trimming cut 5 bases from V and 2 bases from J; bases unmatched to any gene: 11. The CDR3 spans 17 residues. In DNA, the CDR3 is TGTGCCAGCAGTCGTACGTCCGGGACAGGACCCTACAATGAGCAGTTCTTC. It is translated as CASSRTSGTGPYNEQFF.

This clonotype was seen a handful of times. This sequence joins TRBV24-1 and TRBJ2-1, with D perhaps being TRBD1 or TRBD2 (5 bases each). The CDR3 loop spans 16 amino acids. Germline loops: CDR1 KGHDR, CDR2 SFDVKD. V was trimmed by 4 bases and J by 2 bases, leaving 14 bases between them. CDR3 DNA: TGTGCCACCAGTGAGAGGGGAACAAGGACCTACAATGAGCAGTTCTTC. Translated, it gives CATSERGTRTYNEQFF.

This clonotype occurred a few times. V usage is TRBV19 and J usage is TRBJ2-3; 8 positions agree with TRBD1. The V gene's germline CDR1 is LNHDA and CDR2 SQIVND (reference sequence). The CDR3 is 15 residues long. With 7 bases clipped from V and 2 bases from J, the junction kept 8 bases outside the gene matches. The CDR3: CASTDRGTSTDTQYF. CDR3 bases: TGTGCCAGTACCGACAGGGGCACTTCCACAGATACGCAGTATTTT.